The T cell receptor beta chain under discussion was sequenced for a study of blood T cell repertoires in COVID-19. V shed 7 bases and J shed 5 bases, with 12 bases lying between them. The germline V gene encodes CDR1 SGHNT and CDR2 YENEEA. CDR3 length equals 14 residues. Seattle's enrolled individuals joined amid active infection and were then monitored longitudinally. In the authors' methods: Amplification from reference gene primers served as the basis for estimated nucleated cell counts. Clones were read by immunoSEQ multiplex PCR, and TCRdb kept only the in-frame ones, dropping some. The DNA was the basis for D and trimming; V, J and clone size are from that table. The table includes over 130,000 clones, roughly nine tenths detected once.

The sequence came from a human donor with COVID-19, enrolled during active disease. The donor label of this sample is uncertain. The gene calls are TRBV11-3 and TRBJ1-6; a weak D match, TRBD1 (5 bases). The sample comprised peripheral blood. The DNA of the CDR3 is TGTGCCAGCACCGCGGGGGGTGATAATTCACCCCTCCACTTT. Amino acids: CASTAGGDNSPLHF.